Below, one T cell receptor (beta chain) is given with its context. The data derive from a study of blood T cell repertoires in COVID-19. The table came from immunoSEQ multiplex PCR; TCRdb's copy has only in-frame clones and leaves some out. This sample has some 100,000 clones, with around 94% found just once. This receptor was taken from a man over 45 with active COVID-19. Sample: peripheral blood.

CDR3 region: CASSPTRGQTYNEQFF. The CDR3 DNA is TGTGCCAGCTCACCAACGCGGGGCCAGACCTACAATGAGCAGTTCTTC. This chain uses TRBV18 with TRBJ2-1, with a possible D match to TRBD2 (6 bases). V was clipped by 2 bases and J by 2 bases, with 13 bases between them. Germline-derived CDR1 and CDR2 are KGHSH and LQKENI. This CDR3 spans 16 amino acids. The full variable domain, in which reference TRBV18 and TRBJ2-1 provide the parts outside the CDR3, is NAGVMQNPRHLVRRRGQEARLRCSPMKGHSHVYWYRQLPEEGLKFMVYLQKENIIDESGMPKERFSAEFPKEGPSILRIQQVVRGDSAAYFCASSPTRGQTYNEQFFGPGTRLTVL.